Presented here are 10 T cell receptor beta chains from one specimen sequenced in a study of identifying expanded T cells in peripheral blood. Assay used: immunoSEQ multiplex PCR; TCRdb lists only in-frame clones, some missing. Among about 82,000 clones, roughly 90% were seen once, and the ten largest hold 7% to 8.5%. The sequencing sample was made of blood. Source of these receptors: a person aged 18 to 75 in good health.

The rearrangement uses TRBV6-1 and TRBJ2-3; 8 nucleotides agree with TRBD2. Losses at the gene ends were 0 bases for V and 7 bases for J; bases not matched to a gene: 9. The CDR3 sequence is 16 residues long. Germline V gene lookup returns CDR1 MNHNS and CDR2 SASEGT. CDR3 sequence: CASSEAAAGEGYTQYF. The DNA of the CDR3 is TGTGCCAGCAGTGAAGCAGCAGCGGGGGAGGGTTATACGCAGTATTTT.

The V and J genes are TRBV18 and TRBJ2-7; D perhaps matches TRBD2 (6 bases). V dropped 5 bases and J dropped 3 bases, with 14 bases sitting between them. This CDR3 has 14 amino acids. Germline values: CDR1 KGHSH, CDR2 LQKENI. As DNA, the CDR3 is TGTGCCAGCTCAAGCCGGGACTCCCACTACGAGCAGTACTTC. Amino acid sequence: CASSSRDSHYEQYF.

The rearrangement joins TRBV18 to TRBJ1-1; D possibly corresponds to TRBD1 (6 bases). The germline V gene encodes CDR1 KGHSH and CDR2 LQKENI. CDR3 size: 14 residues. The germline V and J ends were trimmed by 2 bases and 3 bases, with 10 bases remaining between them. The CDR3 region has the DNA TGTGCCAGCTCACCAACAGGGTTGGACACTGAAGCTTTCTTT. Encoded protein: CASSPTGLDTEAFF.

CDR3 in amino acids: CASSLGAGQAFF. The DNA for the CDR3 is TGTGCCAGCAGCTTAGGGGCGGGTCAAGCTTTCTTT. This sequence joins TRBV7-9 and TRBJ1-1; D gene unclear. The germline CDR1 and CDR2 sequences are SEHNR and FQNEAQ (reference sequence). Deletions cut 1 base from V and 9 bases from J, with 9 bases between. CDR3 size: 12 residues.

CDR3 nucleotides: TGTGCCAGCAGTCCGTTGGGCGGCCTTGCAACTAATGAAAAACTGTTTTTT. Encoded protein: CASSPLGGLATNEKLFF. This rearrangement joins TRBV27 to TRBJ1-4; D is unresolved. Germline values: CDR1 MNHEY, CDR2 SMNVEV (reference sequence). The CDR3 loop spans 17 amino acids. V was cut by 5 bases and J by 0 bases, with 16 bases left in between.

Notes on this clone: A junction boundary mismatches the germline segment, possibly from a read error. The rearrangement links TRBV12-5 to TRBJ2-6; D is possibly TRBD2 (5 bases). There are 12 residues in the CDR3. Germline V gene lookup returns CDR1 LGHNT and CDR2 FRNRAP. CDR3 nucleotides: TGTGCTAGTGCCCTTCGTAGCGAGGAGTTGGCTTTC. Translation gives CASALRSEELAF.

The chain combines TRBV27 with TRBJ2-1; a possible D gene is TRBD2 (5 bases). The CDR3 is 18 amino acids. From germline, CDR1 is MNHEY and CDR2 SMNVEV (reference sequence). V was pared by 2 bases and J by 0 bases, with 17 bases between. The CDR3 loop is CASSLIRGMSSSYNEQFF. CDR3 DNA: TGTGCCAGCAGTTTAATTCGGGGTATGAGTAGCTCCTACAATGAGCAGTTCTTC.

This clone appeared once. The CDR3 is CAWNFGVGNTGELFF. The CDR3 nucleotides read TGTGCCTGGAATTTCGGAGTCGGGAACACCGGGGAGCTGTTTTTT. The V and J genes are TRBV30 and TRBJ2-2; no firm D call. CDR1 is GTSNPN and CDR2 is SVGIG in the germline V gene (reference sequence). Trimming pared 4 bases from V and 1 base from J, leaving 13 bases between. The CDR3 contains 15 residues. Full variable domain (rest looked up from reference TRBV30 and TRBJ2-2): SQTIHQWPATLVQPVGSPLSLECTVEGTSNPNLYWYRQAAGRGLQLLFYSVGIGQISSEVPQNLSASRPQDRQFILSSKKLLLSDSGFYLCAWNFGVGNTGELFFGEGSRLTVL.

J is TRBJ1-2 and V is TRBV30; D may be TRBD1 (5 bases). Deletions cut 1 base from V and 4 bases from J, with 10 bases between. CDR3 length: 13 amino acids. Germline V lookup: CDR1 GTSNPN, CDR2 SVGIG (reference sequence). The CDR3 DNA is TGTGCCTGGAGTGAGTACGGGACCTATGGCTACACCTTC. Translated: CAWSEYGTYGYTF.

J is TRBJ2-3 and V is TRBV2; 10 bases map to TRBD2. The J segment lost 5 bases and the V segment lost 4 bases, leaving 6 bases of the junction unmatched. CDR1 and CDR2 from the germline V gene are SNHLY and FYNNEI. This CDR3 is 15 amino acids long. DNA of the CDR3: TGTGCCAGCAGTGGCACTAGCGGGGCATTAGATACGCAGTATTTT. Amino acids: CASSGTSGALDTQYF.